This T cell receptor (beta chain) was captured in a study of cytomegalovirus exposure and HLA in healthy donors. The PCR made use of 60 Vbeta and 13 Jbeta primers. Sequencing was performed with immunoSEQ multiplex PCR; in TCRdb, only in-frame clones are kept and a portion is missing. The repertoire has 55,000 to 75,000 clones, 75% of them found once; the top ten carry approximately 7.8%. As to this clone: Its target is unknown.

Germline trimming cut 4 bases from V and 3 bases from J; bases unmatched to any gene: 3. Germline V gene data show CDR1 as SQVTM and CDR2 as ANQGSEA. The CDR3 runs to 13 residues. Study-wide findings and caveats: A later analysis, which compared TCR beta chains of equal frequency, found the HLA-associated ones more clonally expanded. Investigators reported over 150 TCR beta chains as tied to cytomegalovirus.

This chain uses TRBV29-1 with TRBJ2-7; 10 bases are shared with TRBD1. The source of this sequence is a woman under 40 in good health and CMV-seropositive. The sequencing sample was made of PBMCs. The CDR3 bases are TGCAGCGTTGGTGGGACAGGGGTCTACGAGCAGTACTTC. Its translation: CSVGGTGVYEQYF.